The clone carrying this T cell receptor (beta chain) has more than one count but fewer than ten. The antigen is unknown. V was trimmed by 6 bases and J by 3 bases, leaving 13 bases between them. Germline V CDR1 and CDR2: DFQATT, SNEGSKA (reference sequence). CDR3 length equals 13 residues. The sample comes from a study of blood T cells in healthy people across ages. The study isolated at least 6.5 million PBMCs from each sample. General observations from the study: It was not known whether donors were CMV positive (a possible confounder of expanded clonotype changes). With age, beta diversity per million T cells declined roughly linearly, significantly by approximately 41.

A sample-barcoded 5' primer and a J-beta primer mix were used in a second PCR of about 6 to 11 cycles. One entry per CDR3 protein, called by TCRdb with MiXCR from the 5' RACE reads. The sample lists roughly 1,700,000 distinct CDR3 sequences, 28% seen once, with roughly 8.2% in the top ten. Sequenced sample: blood. The chain has TRBV20-1 and TRBJ2-3, with a weak D call TRBD1 (6 bases). This receptor was identified in a woman aged 25 to 39 in good health. The DNA for the CDR3 is TGCAGTGCCCATGGGGGCTCGACAGATACGCAGTATTTT. Residues: CSAHGGSTDTQYF.